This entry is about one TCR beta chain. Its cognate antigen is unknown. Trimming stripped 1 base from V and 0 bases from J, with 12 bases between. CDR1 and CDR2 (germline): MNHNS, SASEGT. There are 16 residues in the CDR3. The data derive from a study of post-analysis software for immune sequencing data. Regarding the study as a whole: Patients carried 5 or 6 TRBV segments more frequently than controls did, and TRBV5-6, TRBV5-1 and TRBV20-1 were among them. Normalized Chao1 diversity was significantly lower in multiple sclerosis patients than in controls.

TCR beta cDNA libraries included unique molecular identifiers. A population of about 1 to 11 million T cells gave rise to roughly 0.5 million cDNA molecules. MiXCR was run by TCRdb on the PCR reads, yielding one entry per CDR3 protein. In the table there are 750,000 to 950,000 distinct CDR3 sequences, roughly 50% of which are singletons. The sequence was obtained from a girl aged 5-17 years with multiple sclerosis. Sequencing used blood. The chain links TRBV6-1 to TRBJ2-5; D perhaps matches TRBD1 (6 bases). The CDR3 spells CASSEEARGYQETQYF. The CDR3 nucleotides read TGTGCCAGCAGTGAAGAGGCTAGGGGGTACCAAGAGACCCAGTACTTC.